The clone carrying this T cell receptor (beta chain) was seen only a few times. The sample originates from a study of blood T cells in healthy people across ages. Using a J-beta primer mix together with a sample-barcoded 5' primer, a second PCR was run for about 6 to 11 cycles. TCRdb reanalysed the 5' RACE reads using MiXCR and keeps one entry per CDR3 protein. The sample has about a million distinct CDR3 sequences, 35% to 40% seen once. PBMCs were isolated at a quantity of at least 7 million per sample. V dropped 0 bases and J dropped 3 bases, with 8 bases sitting between them. The CDR3 runs to 14 residues. Germline CDR1 and CDR2: LGHNA and YSLEER.

The clonotype comes from a man between 18 and 35 years old in good health. The chain carries TRBV4-3 and TRBJ2-5; no firm D call. Sequenced: blood. CDR3 DNA: TGCGCCAGCAGCCAAGAGGGCGGAGAAGAGACCCAGTACTTC. Its protein is CASSQEGGEETQYF.